A selection of T cell receptor beta chains follows, all from one sample in a study of T cells in localized non-small cell lung cancer. Repertoires were generated with immunoSEQ multiplex PCR, while TCRdb's copy carries only in-frame clones and drops some. The sample contains over 20,000 clones, around 85% of which appear only once. Sequenced here: PBMCs, sampled before any cancer treatment. These TCRs come from a woman between 35 and 75 years old with stage II squamous cell lung carcinoma. CDR3s include the opening cysteine and the closing phenylalanine or tryptophan. The D gene is left open where the match is weak. The size entry is marked missing in some rows and otherwise reads once, few, many or a size class.

NA	NA	TRBV5-8	TRBJ1-2	TGTGCCAGCAGCTTTTGGGAGAGTAACTATGGCTACACCTTC	CASSFWESNYGYTF
NA	NA	TRBV27	TRBJ2-2	TGTGCCAGCAGACAATCGGTCACCGGCGGGGAGCTGTTTTTT	CASRQSVTGGELFF
NA	NA	TRBV5-4	TRBJ2-5	TGTGCCAGCAGCTTGGATGGGCGGCCCCAAGAGACCCAGTACTTC	CASSLDGRPQETQYF
NA	NA	TRBV7-6	TRBJ2-6	TGTGCCAGCAGCTTAGATGCGGGGGCAGTAGTCGGGGCCAACGTCCTGACTTTC	CASSLDAGAVVGANVLTF
TRBD1	NA	TRBV7-9	TRBJ2-5	TGTGCCAGCAGCGGGACAGGGAAAGAGACCCAGTACTTC	CASSGTGKETQYF
NA	NA	TRBV7-2	TRBJ2-5	TGTGCCAGCAGCTGGGGGAGACGAGAGACCCAGTACTTC	CASSWGRRETQYF
NA	once	TRBV6-1	TRBJ2-3	TGTGCCACCCATTCGAGGCCTTCAAGGGCAGATACGCAGTATTTT	CATHSRPSRADTQYF
NA	NA	TRBV5-6	TRBJ2-3	TGTGCCAGCAGCTTGGGGGCCCACACAGATACGCAGTATTTT	CASSLGAHTDTQYF
TRBD1	medium-sized	TRBV7-2	TRBJ2-3	TGTGCCAGCAGCTTAGTTGGGACAGGGGAAGATACGCAGTATTTT	CASSLVGTGEDTQYF
NA	NA	TRBV19	TRBJ1-3	TGTGCCAGTAGTACAGGGTTAGGAGGAAACACCATATATTTT	CASSTGLGGNTIYF
NA	NA	TRBV12-5	TRBJ2-2	TGTGCTAGTGGGACTGGGCCAGAGCTGTTTTTT	CASGTGPELFF
NA	NA	TRBV7-9	TRBJ2-1	TGTGCCAGCAGCTTAGTGGGGAGTTCGCAGTTCTTC	CASSLVGSSQFF
NA	NA	TRBV2	TRBJ2-3	TGTGCCAGCAGGCGGACCCCTAGGGGGACAGATACGCAGTATTTT	CASRRTPRGTDTQYF
NA	NA	TRBV28	TRBJ2-6	TGTGCCAGCAGTTTAAAGTTTTTCGGTGCTGGGGCCAACGTCCTGACTTTC	CASSLKFFGAGANVLTF
TRBD2	once	TRBV25-1	TRBJ2-1	TGTGCCAGCAGTGTGAGACTAGCGGGAGGTGATGAGCAGTTCTTC	CASSVRLAGGDEQFF
NA	NA	TRBV4-1	TRBJ1-5	TGCGCCAGCAGCCAAGAACTAACAGGGACTCGGCCCCAGCATTTT	CASSQELTGTRPQHF